Listed here are 13 T cell receptor beta chains from one sample, sequenced in a study of blood T cells in healthy people across ages. The authors ran a second PCR of roughly 6 to 11 cycles using a sample-barcoded 5' primer and a J-beta primer mix. TCRdb reanalysed the 5' RACE reads using MiXCR and keeps one entry per CDR3 protein. The sample holds about 780,000 distinct CDR3 sequences; around 50% are singletons and the top ten take 15% to 20%. The source material was blood. These receptors all come from a man older than 75 in good health.

This clonotype occurred a few times. The DNA for the CDR3 is TGTGCCAGCGACCGGGACAGGGGGGGCTACGAGCAGTACTTC. It specifies CASDRDRGGYEQYF. The rearrangement links TRBV28 to TRBJ2-7; TRBD1 matches at 11 bases. J lost 3 bases, V lost 8 bases, and 6 bases had no gene match. Germline lookup yields CDR1 MDHEN and CDR2 SYDVKM. This CDR3 contains 14 residues.

This clonotype was counted between two and nine times. The chain combines TRBV10-3 with TRBJ1-2; D gene uncertain. Trimming pared 6 bases from V and 4 bases from J, leaving 12 bases between. Germline CDR1 reads ENHRY; CDR2 reads SYGVKD. The CDR3 has 13 residues. CDR3 nucleotides: TGTGCCATCAGCGGAGCACTAGCCTATGGCTACACCTTC. It is translated as CAISGALAYGYTF.

Turning to this clonotype: Being one base from a much bigger clone, this may be a read error. The chain uses TRBV6-4 and TRBJ2-2; no clear D. CDR3 size: 16 residues. The germline V gene encodes CDR1 MRHNA and CDR2 SNTAGT. The CDR3 DNA reads TGTGCCCGCAGTGAATCCATGTACACCAACACCGGGGAGCTGTTTTTT. Its protein is CARSESMYTNTGELFF.

The chain recombines TRBV6-5 with TRBJ2-5, with 14 bases that match TRBD2. The germline V gene encodes CDR1 MNHEY and CDR2 SVGAGI. The CDR3 has 16 amino acids. Germline trimming cut 5 bases from V and 6 bases from J; bases unmatched to any gene: 8. The CDR3 is CASSLTSGRAFKTQYF. CDR3 DNA sequence: TGTGCCAGCAGTCTGACTAGCGGGAGGGCTTTTAAGACCCAGTACTTC.

This clonotype was observed a handful of times. V gene TRBV29-1 combines with J gene TRBJ2-4; D call uncertain. CDR1 is SQVTM, CDR2 ANQGSEA, per germline. The CDR3 covers 13 residues. V was trimmed by 0 bases and J by 3 bases, leaving 6 bases between them. CDR3 nucleotide sequence: TGCAGCGTTGAAGATGGCAGCAAAAACATTCAGTACTTC. Translated: CSVEDGSKNIQYF.

The chain combines TRBV9 with TRBJ2-7, with 7 nucleotides matching TRBD2. The V gene's germline CDR1 is SGDLS and CDR2 YYNGEE. The trim removed 4 bases at V and 0 bases at J, leaving 7 bases unmatched. CDR3 length: 15 residues. Here the CDR3 reads CASSPYRGSSYEQYF. In DNA, the CDR3 is TGTGCCAGCAGCCCATACCGCGGGAGCTCCTACGAGCAGTACTTC.

This chain joins TRBV2 and TRBJ2-5, with 8 bases lining up with TRBD2. Germline-derived CDR1 and CDR2 are SNHLY and FYNNEI. This CDR3 is built from 13 residues. V dropped 6 bases and J dropped 3; count of bases not matched to a gene: 3. The CDR3 DNA reads TGTGCCAGCAGGCGGGGGGAAAAAGAGACCCAGTACTTC. This gives the protein CASRRGEKETQYF.

A remark on this clonotype: This could be a read error, since a much larger clone is one nucleotide away. This rearrangement joins TRBV5-1 to TRBJ2-7; TRBD1 agrees at 11 bases. Germline assignment: CDR1 SGHRS and CDR2 YFSETQ. The CDR3 totals 17 residues. CDR3 residues: CTSSSRDRGNTPYEQYF. For the CDR3, the DNA is TGCACCAGCAGCTCGCGGGACAGGGGGAATACTCCCTACGAGCAGTACTTC.

The V and J genes are TRBV5-1 and TRBJ2-1, with 9 bases matching TRBD1. This CDR3 contains 15 residues. Germline-derived CDR1 and CDR2 are SGHRS and YFSETQ. The V gene end was trimmed by 5 bases and the J gene end by 5 bases; junction bases not matched to a gene: 8. Here the CDR3 reads CASRITGGSNNEQFF. In nucleotides, the CDR3 is TGCGCCAGCAGAATTACAGGGGGCAGTAACAATGAGCAGTTCTTC.

The chain recombines TRBV11-3 with TRBJ2-3, with a weak D call TRBD2 (6 bases). V lost 4 bases and J 4 bases, leaving 18 bases between the germline ends. CDR3 length: 16 amino acids. From germline, CDR1 is SGHNT and CDR2 YENEEA. The CDR3 here is CASSWAGEGRPDTQYF. CDR3 DNA sequence: TGTGCCAGCAGCTGGGCCGGCGAAGGGAGGCCAGATACGCAGTATTTT.

This clonotype was observed at least ten times. This rearrangement joins TRBV6-6 to TRBJ2-5; D not resolved. CDR3 size: 11 residues. CDR1 MNHNY and CDR2 SVGAGI come from the germline V gene (reference sequence). The V gene lost 0 bases and the J gene lost 10 bases, with 6 bases spanning the gap. The CDR3 here is CASSYSRDQYF. The CDR3 DNA follows: TGTGCCAGCAGTTACTCGAGAGACCAGTACTTC.

DNA of the CDR3: TGTGCCATCAGCTCAGGGACAAGTAGCACAGATACGCAGTATTTT. This codes for CAISSGTSSTDTQYF. The chain recombines TRBV10-3 with TRBJ2-3; D is perhaps TRBD1 (6 bases). The germline gives CDR1 ENHRY, CDR2 SYGVKD. V shed 6 bases and J shed 0 bases, with 13 bases lying between them. This CDR3 is 15 amino acids long.

The chain employs TRBV9 and TRBJ1-6; 9 bases map to TRBD1. Germline-derived CDR1 and CDR2 are SGDLS and YYNGEE. The J segment lost 9 bases and the V segment lost 3 bases, leaving 7 bases of the junction unmatched. The CDR3 has 15 residues. CDR3 sequence (DNA): TGTGCCAGCAGCGCCCAACCGGGACAGGGTTCACCCCTCCACTTT. Translation gives CASSAQPGQGSPLHF.